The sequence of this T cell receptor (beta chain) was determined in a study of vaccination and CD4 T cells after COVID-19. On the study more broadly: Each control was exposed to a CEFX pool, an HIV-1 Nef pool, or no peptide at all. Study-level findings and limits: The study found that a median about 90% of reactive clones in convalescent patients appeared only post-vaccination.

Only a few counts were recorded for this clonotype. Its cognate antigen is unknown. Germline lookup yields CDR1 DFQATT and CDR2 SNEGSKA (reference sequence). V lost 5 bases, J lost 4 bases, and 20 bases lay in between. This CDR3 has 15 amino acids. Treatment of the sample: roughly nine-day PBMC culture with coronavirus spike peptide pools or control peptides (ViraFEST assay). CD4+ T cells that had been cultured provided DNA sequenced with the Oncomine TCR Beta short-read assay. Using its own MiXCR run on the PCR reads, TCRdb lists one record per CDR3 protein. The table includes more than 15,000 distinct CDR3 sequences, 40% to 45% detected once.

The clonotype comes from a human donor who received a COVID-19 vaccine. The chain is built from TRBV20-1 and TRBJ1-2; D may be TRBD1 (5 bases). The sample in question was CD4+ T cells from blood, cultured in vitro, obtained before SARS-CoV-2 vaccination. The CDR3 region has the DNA TGCAGTGCTGAAAACCCGGGACCCAGACTCTATGGCTACACCTTC. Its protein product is CSAENPGPRLYGYTF.